Listed below are T cell receptor beta chains from one sample, sequenced in a study of Ad26.COV2.S vaccination and SARS-CoV-2 variants. Profiling relied on immunoSEQ multiplex PCR, and the TCRdb table lists in-frame clones only, not all of them. The profile shows around 270,000 clones, around 85% of them singletons. This specimen was peripheral blood, taken in a trial of Ad26.COV2.S vaccine versus placebo. The receptors originated from a person aged 18-60 years who received the Ad26.COV2.S COVID-19 vaccine or a placebo. CDR3s include the opening cysteine and the closing phenylalanine or tryptophan. The order of the fields is J gene, D gene, clone size, V gene, CDR3 DNA, CDR3 protein. The D gene is left open where the match is weak. Expanded clones are given a class, and other clones once, few, many or no size at all.

TRBJ1-2 NA few TRBV10-3 TGTGCCATCAGACCGGACATTTCCATTTATGGCTACACCTTC CAIRPDISIYGYTF
TRBJ2-5 TRBD2 NA TRBV13 TGTGCCAGCAGCCCCCGGACTAGCGGGAAAGAGACCCAGTACTTC CASSPRTSGKETQYF
TRBJ1-6 NA NA TRBV30 TGTGCCTGGAGTGTAGACCTCAATTCACCCCTCCACTTT CAWSVDLNSPLHF
TRBJ2-7 TRBD1 NA TRBV4-1 TGCGCCAGCAGCCAAGGACGGACAGGGGCCTACGAGCAGTACTTC CASSQGRTGAYEQYF
TRBJ2-5 NA NA TRBV6-2/TRBV6-3 TGTGCCAGCAGTTACTCGCGTGGGGGTAACCGGCTGGGGACCCAGTACTTC CASSYSRGGNRLGTQYF
TRBJ2-7 NA NA TRBV7-9 TGTGCCAGCAGCGACCTCCTGACAGGCTCGAGTGAGTACGAGCAGTACTTC CASSDLLTGSSEYEQYF
TRBJ1-1 NA NA TRBV16 TGTGCCAGCAGCCAATTGGGGAACATTGAAGCTTTCTTT CASSQLGNIEAFF
TRBJ2-5 TRBD1 NA TRBV4-3 TGCGCCAGCAGCCAAGCTATCGGGACAGGGAATCAAGAGACCCAGTACTTC CASSQAIGTGNQETQYF
TRBJ2-7 TRBD1 once TRBV24-1 TGTGCCACCAGTGATGCGGCCTGGGGGACAGGGGCCTACGAGCAGTACTTC CATSDAAWGTGAYEQYF
TRBJ1-1 TRBD1 NA TRBV11-1 TGTGCCAGCAGCCTCGGACAGGGGAACACTGAAGCTTTCTTT CASSLGQGNTEAFF
TRBJ1-4 NA NA TRBV5-6 TGTGCCAGCAGCTTTCGGGACATCAATGAAAAACTGTTTTTT CASSFRDINEKLFF
TRBJ1-5 NA NA TRBV6-6 TGTGCCAGCAGTTACTCGCTAACAGGGAATCAGCCCCAGCATTTT CASSYSLTGNQPQHF
TRBJ1-1 NA NA TRBV4-1 TGCGCCAGCAGCCAAGCGGTGGGAACTGAAGCTTTCTTT CASSQAVGTEAFF
TRBJ1-6 TRBD1 NA TRBV7-2 TGTGCCAGCAGCCACCGAACAGGGGATTCACCCCTCCACTTT CASSHRTGDSPLHF
TRBJ2-1 TRBD1 once TRBV24-1 TGTGCCACCAGTGAATCTGGACAGGGGGCCTACAATGAGCAGTTCTTC CATSESGQGAYNEQFF
TRBJ1-5 NA NA TRBV2 TGTGCCAGCGGTGGGGCGGTCCTTTGGGAGCCCCAGCATTTT CASGGAVLWEPQHF
TRBJ1-1 NA NA TRBV7-9 TGTGCCAGCCGGAGACCCCGGTTTGGGAACACTGAAGCTTTCTTT CASRRPRFGNTEAFF
TRBJ1-1 TRBD1 NA TRBV19 TGTGCCAGTCGTTTGGGGACAGGCTGGAACACTGAAGCTTTCTTT CASRLGTGWNTEAFF
TRBJ2-1 NA few TRBV9 TGTGCCAGCAGCGTAAAGGAGAGGGGGGAGCAGTTCTTC CASSVKERGEQFF
TRBJ2-4 NA NA TRBV19 TGTGCCAGTAATGGGGGCCCGGTCTTACCTTTAGCCAAAAACATTCAGTACTTC CASNGGPVLPLAKNIQYF